The 10 T cell receptor beta chains listed next were all sequenced from one sample in a study of cytomegalovirus exposure and HLA in healthy donors (dated by TCRdb to between 2016 and 2019). Libraries were made using the immunoSEQ multiplex PCR assay. A mixture of 60 forward primers for TCR Vbeta segments and 13 reverse primers for TCR Jbeta segments was used in the multiplex PCR. TCRdb limited this immuneACCESS table to in-frame rearrangements with V and J called. A share of clones is missing; checked studies link under half to unresolved V genes, and the rest is unexplained. This sample gives about 150,000 clones in total; 60% to 75% of them show up just once. The leading ten clones occupy approximately 3% of the sample. Sequencing used PBMCs. These TCRs come from a man aged 18 to 35 in good health and CMV-seronegative.

The V call is TRBV5-1, the J call TRBJ2-2, with D hard to call. Looked up from germline, CDR1 is SGHRS and CDR2 is YFSETQ. CDR3 length: 16 residues. V was cut by 1 base and J by 0 bases, with 10 bases left in between. For the CDR3, the DNA is TGCGCCAGCAGCTTGACCCCCCGGTCGAACACCGGGGAGCTGTTTTTT. This translates into CASSLTPRSNTGELFF.

V and J are TRBV5-1 and TRBJ1-3; perhaps TRBD1 as D (5 bases). The V gene's germline CDR1 is SGHRS and CDR2 YFSETQ. V was cut by 4 bases and J by 0 bases, with 17 bases left in between. The CDR3 runs to 17 residues. CDR3 bases: TGCGCCAGCAGCCCATTAAGTGGGGGAGGCTCTGGAAACACCATATATTTT. It specifies CASSPLSGGGSGNTIYF.

The rearrangement uses TRBV5-6 and TRBJ1-1; the match to TRBD1 covers 9 bases. The germline V gene has CDR1 SGHDT and CDR2 YYEEEE. The CDR3 runs to 16 residues. V lost 4 bases, J lost 11 bases, and 18 bases stayed unmatched. Here the CDR3 DNA reads TGTGCCAGCAGCGCCCCAAACGCCGGGACAGGGTGGTACGCTTTCTTT. It specifies CASSAPNAGTGWYAFF.

The chain has TRBV5-1 and TRBJ2-3, with 7 bases fitting TRBD2. J was trimmed by 3 bases and V by 5 bases; bases with no gene match: 9. Germline-derived CDR1 and CDR2 are SGHRS and YFSETQ. The CDR3 totals 15 residues. The chain's CDR3 is CASSSGGGVTDTQYF. The CDR3 region has the DNA TGCGCCAGCAGTTCCGGGGGAGGGGTGACAGATACGCAGTATTTT.

The chain links TRBV7-8 to TRBJ2-7; no firm D call. V shed 1 base and J shed 4 bases, with 8 bases lying between them. The CDR3 loop spans 13 amino acids. Germline V gene lookup returns CDR1 SGHVS and CDR2 FQNEAQ. The CDR3 DNA reads TGTGCCAGCAGCTTAGTATTCGGGTACGAGCAGTACTTC. Its protein product is CASSLVFGYEQYF. The full variable domain, rest sourced from reference TRBV7-8 and TRBJ2-7, is GAGVSQSPRYKVAKRGQDVALRCDPISGHVSLFWYQQALGQGPEFLTYFQNEAQLDKSGLPSDRFFAERPEGSVSTLKIQRTQQEDSAVYLCASSLVFGYEQYFGPGTRLTVT.

The J gene is TRBJ2-6, the V gene TRBV6-4; no clear D gene. CDR1 is MRHNA and CDR2 is SNTAGT in the germline V gene. The CDR3 totals 16 residues. Trimming took 0 bases from V and 2 from J, leaving 8 bases between them. The CDR3 reads CASSDSPNTGANVLTF. Here the CDR3 DNA reads TGTGCCAGCAGTGACTCTCCGAACACTGGGGCCAACGTCCTGACTTTC.

The J gene is TRBJ1-1, the V gene TRBV19; D is unresolved. Germline V gene lookup returns CDR1 LNHDA and CDR2 SQIVND (reference sequence). Trimming left V 3 bases short and J 1 base short, with 9 bases between. The CDR3 is 14 amino acids. CDR3 loop: CASSIGPGNTEAFF. DNA of the CDR3: TGTGCCAGTAGTATCGGTCCAGGGAACACTGAAGCTTTCTTT. Based on the CDR3 plus reference TRBV19 and TRBJ1-1, the full variable domain is DGGITQSPKYLFRKEGQNVTLSCEQNLNHDAMYWYRQDPGQGLRLIYYSQIVNDFQKGDIAEGYSVSREKKESFPLTVTSAQKNPTAFYLCASSIGPGNTEAFFGQGTRLTVV.

The rearrangement uses TRBV11-2 and TRBJ1-1; D is uncertain. Trimming removed 5 bases from V and 1 base from J, with 5 bases in between. The CDR3 has 12 residues. CDR1 SGHAT and CDR2 FQNNGV come from the germline V gene. CDR3 sequence reads: CASSNRNTEAFF. CDR3 nucleotides: TGTGCCAGCAGCAACAGGAACACTGAAGCTTTCTTT.

This chain links TRBV27 with TRBJ2-7, with D unclear. Trimming took 5 bases from V and 0 from J, leaving 14 bases between them. This CDR3 has 15 amino acids. In germline, CDR1 is MNHEY, CDR2 SMNVEV (reference sequence). The chain's CDR3 is CASSPPLTDSYEQYV. The DNA of the CDR3 is TGTGCCAGCAGTCCCCCCCTGACCGACTCCTACGAGCAGTACGTC.

This clone was found a few times. The chain couples TRBV28 to TRBJ1-4; 7 positions agree with TRBD1. V lost 4 bases, J lost 1 base, and 9 bases stayed unmatched. The CDR3 sequence is 17 residues long. Germline loops: CDR1 MDHEN, CDR2 SYDVKM. The CDR3 DNA follows: TGTGCCAGCAGTTCTCAGACAGGGATTGGAACTAATGAAAAACTGTTTTTT. Encoded protein: CASSSQTGIGTNEKLFF.